The 31 T cell receptor beta chains in this list originate from one sample, sequenced in a study of blood T cell repertoires in COVID-19. Assay: immunoSEQ multiplex PCR; the TCRdb copy retains only in-frame clones and omits some. Of 200,000 to 250,000 clones in the sample, around 83% were seen once. Material: peripheral blood. The receptors stem from a woman aged 18 to 35 with acute or convalescent COVID-19.

The V and J genes are TRBV11-2 and TRBJ2-1, with D possibly TRBD1 on 5 matching bases. CDR1 and CDR2 from the germline V gene are SGHAT and FQNNGV. The germline V and J ends were trimmed by 7 bases and 4 bases, with 17 bases remaining between them. The CDR3 loop spans 15 amino acids. The CDR3 reads CASTILGLGYNEQFF. CDR3 sequence (DNA): TGTGCCAGCACCATTTTGGGGCTAGGATACAATGAGCAGTTCTTC.

This clone appeared once. The gene calls are TRBV11-2 and TRBJ2-2, with 8 bases fitting TRBD2. Per the germline V gene, CDR1 is SGHAT and CDR2 is FQNNGV. V gave up 5 bases and J gave up 2 bases; unmatched junction bases: 10. The CDR3 consists of 17 residues. This chain's CDR3 is CASSLRRLAINTGELFF. CDR3 sequence (DNA): TGTGCCAGCAGCCTTAGGCGACTAGCGATTAACACCGGGGAGCTGTTTTTT.

The rearrangement links TRBV3-1 (or the pseudogene TRBV3-2) to TRBJ1-5; 8 nucleotides agree with TRBD1. CDR1 and CDR2 from the germline V gene are LGHDT and YNNKEL (reference sequence). The CDR3 is made up of 16 amino acids. Unmatched junction bases numbered 8, after V lost 1 base and J lost 6 bases. Written as DNA, the CDR3 is TGTGCCAGCAGCCAAGGCTGGGACAGGATATTTCAGCCCCAGCATTTT. The encoded protein is CASSQGWDRIFQPQHF.

The rearrangement links TRBV28 to TRBJ2-7, with TRBD2 matching over 10 bases. V was pared by 6 bases and J by 3 bases, with 11 bases of the junction left unmatched. This CDR3 is 16 amino acids long. Germline V lookup: CDR1 MDHEN, CDR2 SYDVKM. The CDR3 region is CASRKETSGLIYEQYF. The CDR3 DNA follows: TGTGCCAGCAGAAAGGAGACTAGCGGGCTAATCTACGAGCAGTACTTC.

The CDR3 sequence: CASSYSSGSQRGYTF. The DNA of the CDR3 is TGTGCCAGCAGTTACTCGTCAGGGTCGCAGCGAGGCTACACCTTC. This rearrangement joins TRBV6-5 to TRBJ1-2; a possible D gene is TRBD1 (5 bases). The V gene lost 0 bases and the J gene lost 8 bases, with 16 bases spanning the gap. CDR1 and CDR2 from the germline V gene are MNHEY and SVGAGI. The CDR3 extends over 15 amino acids.

The chain is built from TRBV6-2 or TRBV6-3 and TRBJ1-2; no clear D gene. Germline lookup yields CDR1 MNHEY and CDR2 SVGEGT. The CDR3 contains 13 residues. Deletions cut 2 bases from V and 3 bases from J, with 7 bases between. DNA of the CDR3: TGTGCCAGCAGTTACGTTCCGGACTATGGCTACACCTTC. It is translated as CASSYVPDYGYTF.

V usage is TRBV5-1 and J usage is TRBJ1-2, with TRBD1 matching over 8 bases. V shed 4 bases and J 8 bases; nucleotides not matched to a gene: 16. The CDR3 has 16 amino acids. Germline CDR1 and CDR2: SGHRS and YFSETQ. CDR3 DNA sequence: TGCGCCAGCAGCCATCACCTGGACAGGGAAGTGATGGGCTACACCTTC. The encoded protein is CASSHHLDREVMGYTF.

The rearrangement uses TRBV29-1 and TRBJ1-1; D not resolved. Trimming removed 0 bases from V and 9 bases from J, with 8 bases in between. The germline gives CDR1 SQVTM, CDR2 ANQGSEA. This CDR3 has 11 amino acids. CDR3 in DNA: TGCAGCGTTGAAGATGGCCTTCAAGCTTTCTTT. Protein product: CSVEDGLQAFF.

CDR3 residues: CASAGQGSGSRTGELFF. The CDR3 nucleotides read TGTGCCAGTGCAGGACAGGGGAGCGGGAGTAGGACCGGGGAGCTGTTTTTT. V usage is TRBV5-4 and J usage is TRBJ2-2; possible D gene TRBD1, 9 bases. Trimming cost V 8 bases and J 5 bases, with 25 bases left between them. CDR3 length: 17 amino acids. The germline V gene has CDR1 SGHNT and CDR2 YYREEE (reference sequence).

The chain combines TRBV4-1 with TRBJ2-5; 12 nucleotides align to TRBD2. With V trimmed by 0 bases and J by 4 bases, 9 bases remained unmatched. The CDR3 is 18 residues long. The germline V gene has CDR1 MGHRA and CDR2 YSYEKL. This CDR3 is CASSQERASGRALETQYF. The CDR3 coding sequence is TGCGCCAGCAGCCAAGAACGGGCTAGCGGGAGGGCCCTAGAGACCCAGTACTTC.

V is TRBV27 and J is TRBJ2-3, with TRBD2 matching 9 bases. V gave up 6 bases and J gave up 0 bases; unmatched junction bases: 7. Germline V gene data show CDR1 as MNHEY and CDR2 as SMNVEV (reference sequence). The CDR3 has 16 residues. CDR3 DNA sequence: TGTGCCAGCAGCCCCCCGGGACTAGCTAGCACAGATACGCAGTATTTT. Amino acid sequence: CASSPPGLASTDTQYF.

The chain combines TRBV10-1 with TRBJ1-1, with TRBD1 matching 7 bases. The V gene end was trimmed by 6 bases and the J gene end by 11 bases; junction bases not matched to a gene: 9. CDR1 WNHNN and CDR2 SYGVQD come from the germline V gene (reference sequence). This CDR3 spans 12 amino acids. The CDR3 spells CASRRGQAVAFF. The CDR3 DNA is TGCGCCAGCAGGCGAGGACAGGCAGTCGCTTTCTTT.

The chain has TRBV7-8 and TRBJ1-2; possibly TRBD1 for D (5 bases). This CDR3 region has 15 residues. V was shortened by 2 bases and J by 2 bases, with 12 bases between the two germline ends. The germline V gene encodes CDR1 SGHVS and CDR2 FQNEAQ. CDR3 sequence (DNA): TGTGCCAGCAGCTTATTGCAGGGACTAAACTATGGCTACACCTTC. It codes for CASSLLQGLNYGYTF.

The chain carries TRBV27 and TRBJ1-4; TRBD1 matches 7 bases. The CDR3 runs to 15 residues. Trimming cost V 4 bases and J 8 bases; bases outside gene matches: 10. From germline, CDR1 is MNHEY and CDR2 SMNVEV (reference sequence). The CDR3 DNA is TGTGCCAGCAGTTCCCAGGGACAGTGGGAGGAAAAACTGTTTTTT. Encoded protein: CASSSQGQWEEKLFF.

This clone was recorded only once. CDR3 amino acids: CAISEISLEQFF. CDR3 nucleotide sequence: TGTGCCATCAGTGAGATTTCCTTGGAGCAGTTCTTC. The chain couples TRBV10-3 to TRBJ2-1; no reliable D call. The CDR3 loop spans 12 amino acids. Trimming shortened V by 2 bases and J by 10 bases, and 9 bases separated the two germline ends. Germline V gene data show CDR1 as ENHRY and CDR2 as SYGVKD.

The chain couples TRBV5-8 to TRBJ2-7; D remains ambiguous. Trimming cost V 1 base and J 2 bases, with 7 bases left between them. The CDR3 loop spans 13 amino acids. Germline lookup yields CDR1 SGHTS and CDR2 YDEGEE. CDR3: CASSLTGTYEQYF. CDR3 bases: TGTGCCAGCAGCTTGACCGGTACCTACGAGCAGTACTTC.

The rearrangement links TRBV9 to TRBJ2-5; TRBD2 matches at 8 bases. Germline values: CDR1 SGDLS, CDR2 YYNGEE. V was pared by 0 bases and J by 5 bases, with 9 bases of the junction left unmatched. The CDR3 totals 16 residues. CDR3 region: CASSVGRRTSWETQYF. The CDR3 DNA reads TGTGCCAGCAGCGTAGGAAGGCGGACTAGCTGGGAGACCCAGTACTTC.

The chain couples TRBV7-2 to TRBJ2-7; D might be TRBD1 (5 bases). V was trimmed by 3 bases and J by 2 bases, leaving 8 bases between them. This CDR3 comprises 13 residues. Germline CDR1 and CDR2: SGHTA and FQGNSA. CDR3 coding DNA: TGTGCCAGCAGCTTCAGGGATACCTACGAGCAGTACTTC. Translated, it gives CASSFRDTYEQYF. The variable domain in full, with the rest retrieved from reference TRBV7-2 and TRBJ2-7, is GAGVSQSPSNKVTEKGKDVELRCDPISGHTALYWYRQSLGQGLEFLIYFQGNSAPDKSGLPSDRFSAERTGGSVSTLTIQRTQQEDSAVYLCASSFRDTYEQYFGPGTRLTVT.

The J gene is TRBJ1-2, the V gene TRBV12-3 or TRBV12-4; possible D gene TRBD1, 5 bases. The CDR3 runs to 12 residues. V was shortened by 3 bases and J by 7 bases, with 9 bases between the two germline ends. The CDR3 here is CASSFTQGGYTF. The CDR3 DNA is TGTGCCAGCAGTTTCACCCAGGGTGGCTACACCTTC.

V and J are TRBV4-3 and TRBJ2-7, with D possibly matching TRBD1 (5 bases). Germline lookup yields CDR1 LGHNA and CDR2 YSLEER. The V gene lost 1 base and the J gene lost 4 bases, with 8 bases spanning the gap. The CDR3 is 13 residues long. The CDR3: CASSQGTLYEQYF. CDR3 nucleotides: TGCGCCAGCAGCCAAGGGACACTATACGAGCAGTACTTC.

Notes on this clone: A read error may produce the germline difference seen at one junction end. This chain connects TRBV7-7 to TRBJ2-5; TRBD1 matches at 7 bases. The CDR3 extends over 15 amino acids. The V gene's germline CDR1 is SSHAT and CDR2 FNYEAQ (reference sequence). The chain's CDR3 is CASSLVTGKGETQYF. The CDR3 bases are TGTGCTAGCAGCTTGGTGACAGGGAAGGGGGAGACCCAGTACTTC.

There are a few counts of this clone. The chain uses TRBV7-2 and TRBJ2-3; D is undetermined. With 1 base removed from V and 0 bases from J, the gap between germline ends came to 5 bases. CDR3 length: 14 amino acids. CDR1 is SGHTA, CDR2 FQGNSA, per germline. The CDR3 loop reads CASSLGASTDTQYF. For the CDR3, the DNA is TGTGCCAGCAGCTTAGGAGCGAGCACAGATACGCAGTATTTT.

The CDR3 is CASSEGAEPNYGYTF. The CDR3 nucleotides are TGTGCCAGCAGTGAAGGGGCCGAGCCCAACTATGGCTACACCTTC. This sequence joins TRBV6-1 and TRBJ1-2, with D unclear. This CDR3 spans 15 amino acids. Germline loops: CDR1 MNHNS, CDR2 SASEGT. Trimming shortened V by 1 base and J by 2 bases, and 11 bases separated the two germline ends.

V gene TRBV7-8 combines with J gene TRBJ2-2; 10 bases line up with TRBD2. Germline V gives CDR1 SGHVS, CDR2 FQNEAQ. CDR3 length: 17 residues. The V gene end was trimmed by 5 bases and the J gene end by 4 bases; junction bases not matched to a gene: 10. The chain's CDR3 is CASSHKREGQITGELFF. CDR3 nucleotides: TGTGCCAGCAGCCACAAGCGGGAGGGCCAAATCACCGGGGAGCTGTTTTTT.

The rearrangement links TRBV7-6 to TRBJ2-5, with 9 bases identical to TRBD2. From germline, CDR1 is SGHVS and CDR2 FNYEAQ. J gave up 5 bases and V 5 bases, and 15 bases lay outside the gene matches. The CDR3 spans 17 residues. The CDR3: CASSPAVAGVLGETQYF. The CDR3 bases are TGTGCCAGCAGCCCGGCGGTAGCGGGAGTACTGGGGGAGACCCAGTACTTC.

As regards this clone: Other DNA sequences in the same sample also yield this CDR3. The rearrangement links TRBV28 to TRBJ1-2, with a tentative D call TRBD1 (5 bases). Trimming removed 6 bases from V and 4 bases from J, with 9 bases in between. Germline CDR1 reads MDHEN; CDR2 reads SYDVKM. The CDR3 runs 12 residues. CDR3 amino acids: CASRTDSYGYTF. The CDR3 DNA follows: TGTGCCAGCAGAACAGACAGCTATGGCTACACCTTC.

This clone appeared a single time. The rearrangement links TRBV20-1 to TRBJ2-3; no clear D gene. Germline V lookup: CDR1 DFQATT, CDR2 SNEGSKA (reference sequence). CDR3 length: 14 residues. V was pared by 3 bases and J by 1 base, with 11 bases between. CDR3 in DNA: TGCAGTGCTAGTCCCCCTCGGGGCACAGATACGCAGTATTTT. This gives the protein CSASPPRGTDTQYF.

The chain carries TRBV25-1 and TRBJ2-1; 8 bases fit TRBD2. The CDR3 length is 15 residues. Trimming took 2 bases from V and 1 from J; bases not matched to a gene: 1. Germline CDR1 and CDR2: MGHDK and SYGVNS. The CDR3 loop reads CASSETSGSYNEQFF. DNA for the CDR3: TGTGCCAGCAGTGAAACTAGCGGTTCCTACAATGAGCAGTTCTTC.

The chain is built from TRBV28 and TRBJ2-3, with 12 bases matching TRBD2. With 7 bases clipped from V and 5 bases from J, the junction kept 13 bases outside the gene matches. CDR1 is MDHEN and CDR2 is SYDVKM in the germline V gene. CDR3 length: 17 residues. The CDR3 region has the DNA TGTGCCAGCATTACCGGCGGGACTAGCGGGTGGAGAGATACGCAGTATTTT. Protein: CASITGGTSGWRDTQYF.

The chain recombines TRBV5-1 with TRBJ2-3; D possibly corresponds to TRBD1 (5 bases). The length of the CDR3 is 14 residues. Germline V gene data show CDR1 as SGHRS and CDR2 as YFSETQ. With 2 bases removed from V and 5 bases from J, the gap between germline ends came to 12 bases. DNA of the CDR3: TGCGCCAGCAGCTTCGGCAGGGTCGGAGATACGCAGTATTTT. It translates to CASSFGRVGDTQYF.

J is TRBJ2-5 and V is TRBV11-1, with a possible D match to TRBD2 (7 bases). The CDR3 runs 16 residues. Germline lookup yields CDR1 SGHAT and CDR2 FQDESV (reference sequence). The ends were cut back, 8 bases at V and 4 bases at J, with 23 bases in the middle. The CDR3 protein is CASRPGGAGPRETQYF. The CDR3 bases are TGTGCCAGCCGACCGGGGGGCGCGGGACCCAGAGAGACCCAGTACTTC.